This TCR beta chain was recorded in a study of T cell responses to AZD1222 COVID-19 vaccine (TCRdb year 2021). Some background on the complete study: AZD1222 recipients with second doses at about 4 weeks or about 12 weeks were pooled, because spike-specific TCR depth and breadth did not differ between schedules. TCR sequencing covered 233 trial participants: 200 to 220 given two doses of AZD1222 and around 26 given two doses of MenACWY control vaccine. Trial participants were enrolled by age into 18-55, 56-69 and 70-plus year subgroups, with roughly 160, 29 and 62 TCR-sequenced participants respectively. Summary of the overall study and its limitations: In the small 56-69-year group, the increase in depth fell short of significance, most likely because of low power. Because no day 14 peak-response samples were available, repertoires were characterized only after the peak T cell response. After two AZD1222 doses, both the breadth and the depth of spike-specific TCRs were significantly higher than at day 0 and than in MenACWY recipients. Participants were mostly white British and included more females than males, and it was suggested by the authors that clonal diversity may have been underestimated. Epitopes outside the regions mutated in the B.1.351 and B.1.1.7 variants were reportedly recognized by nearly half of the unique spike-specific TCRs. The whole spike protein was spanned by vaccine-associated CD4 TCRs, and dominant responses were seen in regions 160-218 and 743-854. Only six AZD1222 recipients were SARS-CoV-2 seropositive at baseline, limiting conclusions about previously exposed vaccinees.

Concerning this clone: The clone's antigen remains unknown. Base qualities are not recorded, but no much larger clone differs from it by a single base.

The CDR3 contains 14 residues, cysteine and phenylalanine counted. Only CDR3 DNA remains: 42 bases, in frame from the first base. From V the trimming removes 6 bases and from J it removes 8 bases, while the gene matches leave 12 bases of the junction unaccounted for. Reading the germline V gene gives CDR1 MNHEY and CDR2 SVGAGI. This sample's time point label indicates: baseline before first vaccination. The vaccinee samples were drawn from two UK trials, COV001 and COV002, one of which was a single-blind randomized controlled phase 2/3 trial testing AZD1222 (ChAdOx1 nCoV-19) in healthy adults. For TCRbeta chain sequencing, PBMC samples from trial participants were taken at day 0 and at day 28 after the second dose. The CDR3 regions of human TCRbeta chains were analyzed by immunosequencing. Per the original workflow: TCRs in the repertoires were compared against a reference library of SARS-CoV-2-specific TCRs that had been generated with the MIRA antigen-specificity platform. Breadth was defined as the fraction of unique TCRs that were SARS-CoV-2-associated, and depth was defined as the fraction of total T cells that were SARS-CoV-2-associated. Using the MIRA data, each spike-specific TCR was assigned both to the spike region to which the TCR was reactive and to a CD4 or CD8 class. Log10-transformed breadth and depth values were compared by one-way ANOVA with Sidak's multiple comparisons tests. TCRdb limited this immuneACCESS table to in-frame rearrangements with V and J called. A share of clones is missing; checked studies link under half to unresolved V genes, and the rest is unexplained. V, J and clone size were drawn from that table, and D and trimming were deduced from the DNA. Present in this sample are roughly 100,000 clones, approximately 88% of which were seen just once. 20% of the sample is held by the ten biggest clonotypes.

Sequencing was performed on peripheral blood, taken on day 0 of AZD1222 vaccination. The chain is made from TRBV6-5 and TRBJ1-1, and TRBD1 aligns with 7 junction nucleotides. The TCR originated in an adult in good health. The CDR3 sequence is CASRKRTGPAEAFF. The DNA sequence is as follows: TGTGCCAGCAGGAAGAGGACAGGTCCCGCGGAAGCTTTCTTT.